Listed below are T cell receptor beta chains from one sample, sequenced in a study of cytomegalovirus exposure and HLA in healthy donors. Profiling relied on immunoSEQ multiplex PCR, and the TCRdb table lists in-frame clones only, not all of them. The sample has some 130,000 clones; roughly 80% are singletons. Sample: PBMCs. The receptors stem from a male donor in good health and CMV-seronegative. Both conserved end residues are part of each CDR3. Fields, in order: clone size, V gene, D gene, J gene, CDR3 protein, CDR3 DNA. A D gene is named only where the DNA matches it firmly. Size tells how often a clone was seen (once, few, many) or the class of an expanded clone, and some rows leave it out.

size: -
V: TRBV28
D: TRBD1
J: TRBJ1-3
CDR3: CASSLGGTGAGNTIYF
DNA: TGTGCCAGCAGTTTAGGGGGGACAGGGGCTGGAAACACCATATATTTT

size: -
V: TRBV16
D: TRBD2
J: TRBJ2-7
CDR3: CASSQYAGEGEQYF
DNA: TGTGCCAGCAGCCAATATGCGGGAGAGGGCGAGCAGTACTTC

size: -
V: TRBV2
D: -
J: TRBJ2-3
CDR3: CASPRDWFGTDTQYF
DNA: TGTGCCAGCCCGAGGGATTGGTTTGGCACAGATACGCAGTATTTT

size: -
V: TRBV6-5
D: TRBD1
J: TRBJ1-1
CDR3: CASSYSGQGTEAFF
DNA: TGTGCCAGCAGTTACTCGGGACAGGGGACTGAAGCTTTCTTT

size: -
V: TRBV30
D: -
J: TRBJ1-4
CDR3: CAWRDTLNEKLFF
DNA: TGTGCCTGGAGAGACACCCTTAATGAAAAACTGTTTTTT

size: -
V: TRBV5-6
D: -
J: TRBJ2-2
CDR3: CASSIIASGGELFF
DNA: TGTGCCAGCAGTATTATCGCCTCCGGCGGGGAGCTGTTTTTT

size: -
V: TRBV6-5
D: -
J: TRBJ1-1
CDR3: CASSYLPGGLEAFF
DNA: TGTGCCAGCAGTTACCTCCCCGGGGGGCTTGAAGCTTTCTTT

size: -
V: TRBV9
D: -
J: TRBJ2-2
CDR3: CASSAQATSIRELFF
DNA: TGTGCCAGCAGTGCTCAGGCTACCTCTATCCGGGAGCTGTTTTTT

size: -
V: TRBV15
D: -
J: TRBJ1-5
CDR3: CATSSDSNNQPQHF
DNA: TGTGCCACCAGCTCGGACAGCAATAATCAGCCCCAGCATTTT

size: -
V: TRBV7-9
D: -
J: TRBJ2-3
CDR3: CASSPGTDTQYF
DNA: TGTGCCAGCAGCCCAGGGACAGATACGCAGTATTTT

size: -
V: TRBV7-3
D: -
J: TRBJ2-1
CDR3: CASSLFPSQNNEQFF
DNA: TGTGCCAGCAGCTTATTCCCTAGTCAGAACAATGAGCAGTTCTTC

size: -
V: TRBV20-1
D: TRBD1
J: TRBJ2-3
CDR3: CSATGADTQYF
DNA: TGCAGTGCAACAGGGGCAGATACGCAGTATTTT

size: -
V: TRBV27
D: TRBD1
J: TRBJ1-2
CDR3: CASSPSTGESNYGYTF
DNA: TGTGCCAGCAGTCCCTCGACAGGGGAATCGAACTATGGCTACACCTTC

size: once
V: TRBV30
D: -
J: TRBJ1-1
CDR3: CAWSQGRFTTEAFF
DNA: TGTGCCTGGAGTCAGGGTAGGTTTACCACTGAAGCTTTCTTT

size: -
V: TRBV27
D: -
J: TRBJ2-5
CDR3: CASSLSRRGETQYF
DNA: TGTGCCAGCAGTTTATCGAGGCGGGGAGAGACCCAGTACTTC

size: -
V: TRBV11-2
D: -
J: TRBJ1-1
CDR3: CASSLGQTNTEAFF
DNA: TGTGCCAGCAGCTTGGGACAAACGAACACTGAAGCTTTCTTT

size: -
V: TRBV7-3
D: TRBD2
J: TRBJ2-2
CDR3: CASSPAGGMDTGELFF
DNA: TGTGCCAGCAGCCCAGCGGGGGGTATGGACACCGGGGAGCTGTTTTTT

size: -
V: TRBV4-2
D: -
J: TRBJ1-1
CDR3: CASSQDFRGRTEAFF
DNA: TGTGCCAGCAGCCAAGATTTCAGGGGTCGCACTGAAGCTTTCTTT

size: few
V: TRBV7-9
D: -
J: TRBJ1-2
CDR3: CASSLLQGTYGYTF
DNA: TGTGCCAGCAGCTTACTTCAGGGGACCTATGGCTACACCTTC

size: -
V: TRBV12-5
D: -
J: TRBJ2-7
CDR3: CASRSDRGSYEQYF
DNA: TGTGCTAGCCGTTCGGACAGAGGATCCTACGAGCAGTACTTC

size: -
V: TRBV19
D: -
J: TRBJ1-1
CDR3: CASSHPDSTEAFF
DNA: TGTGCCAGTAGCCACCCGGACAGCACTGAGGCTTTCTTT

size: -
V: TRBV28
D: -
J: TRBJ2-2
CDR3: CASSPGEWSGELFF
DNA: TGTGCCAGCAGCCCAGGGGAATGGAGCGGGGAGCTGTTTTTT

size: -
V: TRBV9
D: TRBD2
J: TRBJ2-1
CDR3: CASTSGGSSYNEQFF
DNA: TGTGCCAGTACTAGCGGGGGGAGCTCCTACAATGAGCAGTTCTTC

size: -
V: TRBV4-3
D: -
J: TRBJ2-3
CDR3: CASSQDQAGRASTDTQYF
DNA: TGCGCCAGCAGCCAAGATCAGGCGGGCAGAGCGAGCACAGATACGCAGTATTTT

size: few
V: TRBV27
D: -
J: TRBJ1-5
CDR3: CASSLIRGNQPQHF
DNA: TGTGCCAGCAGTTTAATTCGGGGCAATCAGCCCCAGCATTTT

size: -
V: TRBV5-1
D: -
J: TRBJ1-2
CDR3: CASRDPANNYGYTF
DNA: TGCGCCAGCAGGGATCCAGCGAATAACTATGGCTACACCTTC

size: -
V: TRBV30
D: -
J: TRBJ2-7
CDR3: CAWLPGQGVYSGRPLSSYEQYF
DNA: TGTGCCTGGCTTCCGGGACAGGGGGTTTATAGCGGGAGGCCCCTTAGCTCCTACGAGCAGTACTTC

size: -
V: TRBV4-1
D: TRBD2
J: TRBJ2-3
CDR3: CASSQEGAGGREDTQYF
DNA: TGCGCCAGCAGCCAAGAGGGTGCGGGGGGCCGGGAGGATACGCAGTATTTT

size: -
V: TRBV5-1
D: -
J: TRBJ1-2
CDR3: CASSSGYGYTF
DNA: TGCGCCAGCAGCTCGGGCTATGGCTACACCTTC

size: -
V: TRBV4-3
D: -
J: TRBJ2-7
CDR3: CASSPTPGQASSYEQYF
DNA: TGCGCCAGCAGCCCCACACCGGGACAAGCCAGCTCCTACGAGCAGTACTTC

size: -
V: TRBV29-1
D: -
J: TRBJ1-1
CDR3: CSVADSTYTEAFF
DNA: TGCAGCGTTGCTGACAGCACTTACACTGAAGCTTTCTTT

size: -
V: TRBV11-3
D: TRBD1
J: TRBJ1-1
CDR3: CASSKGQGEGTEAFF
DNA: TGTGCCAGCAGCAAGGGACAGGGGGAGGGCACTGAAGCTTTCTTT

size: -
V: TRBV2
D: -
J: TRBJ2-2
CDR3: CASSEALRGGQNTGELFF
DNA: TGTGCCAGCAGTGAAGCGCTTCGCGGGGGCCAGAACACCGGGGAGCTGTTTTTT

size: -
V: TRBV6-1
D: -
J: TRBJ2-3
CDR3: CASSVSTDTQYF
DNA: TGTGCCAGCAGTGTAAGCACAGATACGCAGTATTTT

size: few
V: TRBV18
D: -
J: TRBJ2-3
CDR3: CASSSTGEGTQYF
DNA: TGTGCCAGCTCTTCGACAGGGGAGGGTACGCAGTATTTT

size: -
V: TRBV4-3
D: TRBD2
J: TRBJ2-7
CDR3: CASSQDLNGRAAYEQYF
DNA: TGCGCCAGCAGCCAAGACCTTAACGGGAGGGCCGCCTACGAGCAGTACTTC

size: few
V: TRBV6-6
D: -
J: TRBJ1-2
CDR3: CASSYSSGGDGYTF
DNA: TGTGCCAGCAGTTACTCGAGCGGAGGTGATGGCTACACCTTC

size: once
V: TRBV7-6
D: TRBD2
J: TRBJ2-5
CDR3: CASSRPQDSGGTKETQYF
DNA: TGTGCCAGCAGCCGCCCCCAGGATAGCGGGGGGACGAAAGAGACCCAGTACTTC

size: -
V: TRBV6-1
D: TRBD2
J: TRBJ2-1
CDR3: CASSASRAGGRLNNEQFF
DNA: TGTGCCAGCAGTGCCTCGAGAGCGGGGGGCCGTTTAAACAATGAGCAGTTCTTC

size: -
V: TRBV14
D: TRBD2
J: TRBJ2-5
CDR3: CASSHPGRGGPQYF
DNA: TGTGCCAGCAGCCATCCCGGACGGGGAGGGCCCCAGTACTTC

size: -
V: TRBV5-1
D: TRBD1
J: TRBJ2-1
CDR3: CASSFTGGNEQFF
DNA: TGCGCCAGCAGCTTTACAGGGGGCAATGAGCAGTTCTTC

size: -
V: TRBV4-3
D: TRBD2
J: TRBJ2-1
CDR3: CASSPGTSGTNEQFF
DNA: TGCGCCAGCAGCCCTGGGACTAGCGGGACCAATGAGCAGTTCTTC

size: -
V: TRBV11-2
D: -
J: TRBJ2-2
CDR3: CASSLNGVTGELFF
DNA: TGTGCCAGCAGCTTAAACGGAGTCACCGGGGAGCTGTTTTTT

size: -
V: TRBV5-1
D: -
J: TRBJ2-5
CDR3: CASSLTTAGLETQYF
DNA: TGCGCCAGCAGCTTGACGACTGCGGGGTTAGAGACCCAGTACTTC

size: once
V: TRBV4-2
D: -
J: TRBJ2-7
CDR3: CASSQVEGASYEQYF
DNA: TGTGCCAGCAGCCAAGTGGAGGGGGCTAGCTACGAGCAGTACTTC